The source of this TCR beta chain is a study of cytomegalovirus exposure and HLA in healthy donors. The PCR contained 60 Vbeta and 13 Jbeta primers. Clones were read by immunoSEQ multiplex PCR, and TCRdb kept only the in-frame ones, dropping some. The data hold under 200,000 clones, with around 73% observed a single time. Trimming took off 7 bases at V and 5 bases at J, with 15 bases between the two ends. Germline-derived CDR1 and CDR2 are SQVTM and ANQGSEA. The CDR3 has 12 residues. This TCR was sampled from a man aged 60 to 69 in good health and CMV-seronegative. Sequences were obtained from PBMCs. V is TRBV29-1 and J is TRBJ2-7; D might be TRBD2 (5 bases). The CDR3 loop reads CSAGSAPNEQYF. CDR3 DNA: TGCAGCGCGGGATCAGCCCCGAACGAGCAGTACTTC.